What follows are 24 T cell receptor beta chains derived from one specimen sequenced in a study of CD8 T cells in Susac syndrome. RNA, at roughly 0.5 to 1 ug, was reverse transcribed with random hexamers. TCRdb re-analysed the immunoSEQ multiplex PCR reads in MiXCR, keeping a single row per CDR3 protein. The top ten hold 0.24% of the sample, which has fewer than 150,000 distinct CDR3 sequences, about 90% seen once. The specimen was CD8+ T cells from PBMCs. These receptors were taken from a human donor with multiple sclerosis.

The CDR3 region is CSAPLRVYNEQFF. CDR3 nucleotides: TGCAGCGCCCCTCTCCGGGTATACAATGAGCAGTTCTTC. V and J are TRBV29-1 and TRBJ2-1; no clear D. The CDR3 spans 13 residues. Germline-derived CDR1 and CDR2 are SQVTM and ANQGSEA. V shed 7 bases and J shed 4 bases, with 14 bases lying between them.

In this sample, this clonotype turned up a few times. The V and J genes are TRBV12-3 or TRBV12-4 and TRBJ2-2, with D unresolved. The V end lost 4 bases, the J end lost 2 bases, and 5 bases lay between the germline ends. The CDR3 extends over 13 amino acids. The CDR3 bases are TGTGCCAGCAGTTCCCTCAACACCGGGGAGCTGTTTTTT. Encoded protein: CASSSLNTGELFF.

V and J are TRBV27 and TRBJ1-1; no reliable D call. The length of the CDR3 is 12 residues. CDR1 is MNHEY, CDR2 SMNVEV, per germline (reference sequence). V was pared by 5 bases and J by 6 bases, with 10 bases between. The CDR3 here is CASSTDGAEAFF. The DNA for the CDR3 is TGTGCCAGCAGTACCGATGGTGCTGAAGCTTTCTTT.

The rearrangement links TRBV6-5 to TRBJ1-1; D remains unclear. Looked up from germline, CDR1 is MNHEY and CDR2 is SVGAGI. The length of the CDR3 is 13 residues. Trimming removed 6 bases from V and 3 bases from J, with 11 bases in between. The CDR3 region has the DNA TGTGCCAGCAGCCCTAGGGTAGACACTGAAGCTTTCTTT. Translated, it gives CASSPRVDTEAFF.

This chain uses TRBV27 with TRBJ1-1; no reliable D call. Germline V gene sequence: CDR1 MNHEY, CDR2 SMNVEV (reference sequence). This CDR3 has 16 residues. Trimming stripped 5 bases from V and 4 bases from J, with 20 bases between. The CDR3 coding sequence is TGTGCCAGCAGTCCCTTCCTCCAATCATCGACCACTGAAGCTTTCTTT. Translation: CASSPFLQSSTTEAFF.

Only one count was recorded for this clonotype. The chain employs TRBV14 and TRBJ2-3, with a possible D match to TRBD2 (6 bases). The CDR3 runs to 14 residues. V was shortened by 3 bases and J by 6 bases, with 13 bases between the two germline ends. Looked up from germline, CDR1 is SGHDN and CDR2 is FVKESK. In DNA, the CDR3 is TGTGCCAGCAGCCAGGCGGGACCCGCTGATACGCAGTATTTT. Translated: CASSQAGPADTQYF.

The J gene is TRBJ1-2, the V gene TRBV4-1, with a weak D call TRBD1 (6 bases). CDR1 MGHRA and CDR2 YSYEKL come from the germline V gene. The CDR3 runs to 13 residues. Between the trimmed V and J ends, which lost 4 bases and 8 bases, there was a span of 14 bases. The DNA for the CDR3 is TGCGCCAGCAGCCCCCGGGGGGCTGGGGGCTACACCTTC. Amino acids: CASSPRGAGGYTF.

This chain joins TRBV29-1 and TRBJ2-5; D unclear. V lost 5 bases to trimming and J lost 9 bases, with 16 bases between them. CDR3 length equals 12 residues. Germline CDR1 reads SQVTM; CDR2 reads ANQGSEA. The CDR3 loop is CSVLEQNGAQYF. The CDR3 nucleotides read TGCAGCGTTCTGGAGCAAAATGGGGCCCAGTACTTC. Drawing the rest from reference TRBV29-1 and TRBJ2-5, the complete variable domain is SAVISQKPSRDICQRGTSLTIQCQVDSQVTMMFWYRQQPGQSLTLIATANQGSEATYESGFVIDKFPISRPNLTFSTLTVSNMSPEDSSIYLCSVLEQNGAQYFGPGTRLLVL.

V usage is TRBV7-9 and J usage is TRBJ2-7, with D possibly being TRBD1 (5 bases). Germline V CDR1 and CDR2: SEHNR, FQNEAQ (reference sequence). V was cut by 0 bases and J by 3 bases, with 15 bases left in between. This CDR3 contains 16 residues. In nucleotides, the CDR3 is TGTGCCAGCAGCTTAGCGCCGGGCAGGGTTAACTACGAGCAGTACTTC. This translates into CASSLAPGRVNYEQYF.

The rearrangement joins TRBV15 to TRBJ2-1; 7 bases fit TRBD2. V was clipped by 8 bases and J by 9 bases; unmatched bases: 13. Germline assignment: CDR1 LNHNV and CDR2 YYDKDF (reference sequence). The CDR3 runs 14 residues. CDR3 loop: CATGPAGDVIEQFF. DNA for the CDR3: TGTGCCACCGGGCCCGCGGGAGACGTAATTGAGCAGTTCTTC.

This clonotype was counted a few times. The V gene is TRBV3-1, the J gene TRBJ1-1, with no clear D. CDR1 is LGHDT and CDR2 is YNNKEL in the germline V gene (reference sequence). V was trimmed by 0 bases and J by 5 bases, leaving 7 bases between them. The CDR3 totals 13 residues. In nucleotides, the CDR3 is TGTGCCAGCAGCCAAGATCGGGAGACTGAAGCTTTCTTT. This translates into CASSQDRETEAFF.

This chain joins TRBV5-4 and TRBJ1-5, with D possibly matching TRBD1 (5 bases). This CDR3 region has 13 residues. The V end was cut by 4 bases, the J end by 7 bases, with 12 bases between. CDR1 and CDR2 (germline): SGHNT, YYREEE (reference sequence). The CDR3 protein is CASSPGTGQPQHF. The DNA for the CDR3 is TGTGCCAGCAGCCCCGGGACTGGACAGCCCCAGCATTTT.

The V gene is TRBV24-1, the J gene TRBJ2-3; 8 nucleotides align to TRBD1. J was trimmed by 4 bases and V by 3 bases; bases with no gene match: 5. Germline values: CDR1 KGHDR, CDR2 SFDVKD. The CDR3 runs to 15 residues. The CDR3 bases are TGTGCCACCAGTGATCTGGACAGGGATTCAGATACGCAGTATTTT. It translates to CATSDLDRDSDTQYF.

V is TRBV4-1 and J is TRBJ2-4; D possibly uses TRBD1 or TRBD2 (6 bases each). This CDR3 is 18 amino acids long. Trimming left V 1 base short and J 1 base short, with 17 bases between. CDR1 MGHRA and CDR2 YSYEKL come from the germline V gene. The CDR3 here is CASSQGRVWQGAKNIQYF. The CDR3 nucleotides are TGCGCCAGCAGCCAAGGGAGGGTATGGCAGGGGGCCAAAAACATTCAGTACTTC.

The CDR3 sequence: CASSVGRTSGISDTQYF. The DNA of the CDR3 is TGTGCCAGCAGCGTAGGGCGCACTAGCGGGATCTCAGATACGCAGTATTTT. The genes are TRBV9 and TRBJ2-3, with 10 bases aligning to TRBD2. V dropped 0 bases and J dropped 4; count of bases not matched to a gene: 8. This CDR3 is built from 17 residues. The germline CDR1 and CDR2 sequences are SGDLS and YYNGEE.

The gene calls are TRBV5-1 and TRBJ2-7; possibly TRBD2 for D (7 bases). The ends were cut back, 4 bases at V and 5 bases at J, with 19 bases in the middle. Germline CDR1 is SGHRS and CDR2 is YFSETQ. The CDR3 length is 15 residues. The chain's CDR3 is CASSLLGGGRDEQYF. The CDR3, as DNA: TGCGCCAGCAGCCTCTTGGGGGGGGGCAGGGACGAGCAGTACTTC.

V and J are TRBV28 and TRBJ2-1, with 7 bases identical to TRBD2. V shed 3 bases and J 8 bases; nucleotides not matched to a gene: 16. In germline, CDR1 is MDHEN, CDR2 SYDVKM. This CDR3 is 17 amino acids long. The CDR3 DNA reads TGTGCCAGCAGTTTTCCCCGGGAAGCGGGATGGGGCGATGAGCAGTTCTTC. It yields the protein CASSFPREAGWGDEQFF.

The chain combines TRBV27 with TRBJ2-7; 8 bases agree with TRBD1. The CDR3 has 14 amino acids. Germline V gives CDR1 MNHEY, CDR2 SMNVEV (reference sequence). Unmatched junction bases numbered 8, after V lost 4 bases and J lost 6 bases. The CDR3 spells CASSYGQGLREQYF. The CDR3 DNA follows: TGTGCCAGCAGTTACGGACAGGGTTTGCGCGAGCAGTACTTC.

The CDR3 protein is CASSQEGQTYEEQYF. The CDR3, as DNA: TGCGCCAGCAGCCAAGAAGGGCAGACCTACGAAGAGCAGTACTTC. J is TRBJ2-7 and V is TRBV4-3, with D hard to call. Germline-derived CDR1 and CDR2 are LGHNA and YSLEER. CDR3 size: 15 residues. Between the trimmed V and J ends, which lost 0 bases and 7 bases, there was a span of 16 bases.

The rearrangement uses TRBV7-8 and TRBJ2-1; D possibly corresponds to TRBD2 (6 bases). This CDR3 is built from 15 residues. V lost 4 bases and J lost 4, with 14 bases in between. Germline V gives CDR1 SGHVS, CDR2 FQNEAQ. CDR3 DNA: TGTGCCAGCAGCTCGGATAGCGGAGAATACAATGAGCAGTTCTTC. Residues: CASSSDSGEYNEQFF.

This clonotype was seen once. CDR3 nucleotide sequence: TGTGCCAGCAGCTCGGGGTGGGGGGCTGGAGATACGCAGTATTTT. Translation: CASSSGWGAGDTQYF. This chain links TRBV13 with TRBJ2-3; either TRBD1 or TRBD2 may supply D (6 bases each). V lost 4 bases, J lost 5 bases, and 16 bases lay in between. The germline V gene has CDR1 PRHDT and CDR2 FYEKMQ (reference sequence). The CDR3 contains 15 residues.

The chain uses TRBV27 and TRBJ2-7; the match to TRBD2 covers 7 bases. The CDR3 has 13 residues. Germline V gives CDR1 MNHEY, CDR2 SMNVEV (reference sequence). With 8 bases clipped from V and 3 bases from J, the junction kept 7 bases outside the gene matches. The CDR3 DNA sequence: TGTGCCAGCGGCCCTAGCGGATACTACGAGCAGTACTTC. Encoded protein: CASGPSGYYEQYF.

The chain combines TRBV9 with TRBJ2-3, with TRBD1 matching over 8 bases. CDR1 SGDLS and CDR2 YYNGEE come from the germline V gene. V shed 2 bases, J shed 3 bases, and the junction held 11 bases outside the gene matches. The CDR3 covers 17 residues. DNA of the CDR3: TGTGCCAGCAGCGTGACTCCTGGACAGGGCGTTACAGATACGCAGTATTTT. It codes for CASSVTPGQGVTDTQYF.

This CDR3 reads CAISVGTPNTGELFF. CDR3 DNA: TGTGCCATCAGTGTTGGCACTCCGAACACCGGGGAGCTGTTTTTT. The chain employs TRBV10-3 and TRBJ2-2; D gene ambiguous. V lost 4 bases to trimming and J lost 0 bases, with 9 bases between them. The CDR3 length is 15 residues. In germline, CDR1 is ENHRY, CDR2 SYGVKD.